Sequencing of this T cell receptor (beta chain) was carried out in a study of blood T cell repertoires in COVID-19 (dated by TCRdb to the early 2020s). Regarding the complete study: Samples from collaborators originated in the United States, Italy and Spain and spanned both the acute and convalescent phases of COVID-19. The material from the prospective study consisted of cDNA or gDNA derived from T cells, B-cell-depleted T cells, or PBMCs. Deeply sampled blood TCRbeta repertoires from subjects exposed to, actively infected with, or recovered from COVID-19 were included in the dataset. The repertoires were made available in a free public database intended to serve as a resource for research on the immune response to SARS-CoV-2. Samples were obtained from the ongoing ImmuneRACE study (first 160 participants) and from 1,254 subjects provided by 6 global collaborators. The sample metadata nearly always contained a de-identified subject ID, COVID-19 status, age in years and sex. HLA class I and class II types, where available, came from metadata supplied by the sample provider rather than from assay-based typing.

Whole blood was collected in K2EDTA tubes by collaborating institutions according to the institutions' own protocols. For TCRbeta analysis, collaborator samples were shipped as frozen whole blood, as isolated PBMCs, or as DNA extracted from either sample type. The immunoSEQ Assay, a bias-controlled multiplex PCR, was used to amplify TCRbeta CDR3 regions from genomic DNA. The authors' analysis ran thus. The number of nucleated cells in each sample was estimated from the amplification of reference gene primers within the assay. To quantify the absolute abundance of each unique TCRbeta CDR3 rearrangement, sequence reads were collapsed and filtered. For each sample, productive Simpson clonality was calculated as the square root of Simpson's diversity index over productive rearrangements. Held by TCRdb, this immuneACCESS table contains in-frame sequences only and omits some clones. Under half of the omission traces to an unresolved V gene where checked; the cause of the rest is unknown. The V and J calls and the clone size are those of that table, but D and trimming were determined from the DNA. The sample table lists about 290,000 clones, roughly 80% of them with a count of one. Of the sample, 4.1% falls within the top ten clones.

The germline V gene provides CDR1 SGHVS and CDR2 FQNEAQ. The CDR3 contains 15 residues, cysteine and phenylalanine counted. The DNA shown is the 45-base CDR3, in frame from base 1. The germline V end is reduced by 5 bases and the J end by 0 bases; junction bases left unmatched: 5. In regard to this clone: No cognate antigen has been identified for it. No qualities accompany the bases; no much larger clone lies one base away.

Study-wide findings and limitations: The quantity of clinical and demographic metadata differed by source and by participant and was supplied without curation.

This TCR was sampled from a woman aged 45 to 65 with active or convalescent COVID-19. Sequencing was carried out using peripheral blood. This chain is built from TRBV7-8 and TRBJ1-2, with 8 bases in between that match TRBD1. Here the CDR3 is given as CASSIRGQANYGYTF. The DNA sequence is as follows: TGTGCCAGCAGCATCAGGGGGCAAGCTAACTATGGCTACACCTTC.